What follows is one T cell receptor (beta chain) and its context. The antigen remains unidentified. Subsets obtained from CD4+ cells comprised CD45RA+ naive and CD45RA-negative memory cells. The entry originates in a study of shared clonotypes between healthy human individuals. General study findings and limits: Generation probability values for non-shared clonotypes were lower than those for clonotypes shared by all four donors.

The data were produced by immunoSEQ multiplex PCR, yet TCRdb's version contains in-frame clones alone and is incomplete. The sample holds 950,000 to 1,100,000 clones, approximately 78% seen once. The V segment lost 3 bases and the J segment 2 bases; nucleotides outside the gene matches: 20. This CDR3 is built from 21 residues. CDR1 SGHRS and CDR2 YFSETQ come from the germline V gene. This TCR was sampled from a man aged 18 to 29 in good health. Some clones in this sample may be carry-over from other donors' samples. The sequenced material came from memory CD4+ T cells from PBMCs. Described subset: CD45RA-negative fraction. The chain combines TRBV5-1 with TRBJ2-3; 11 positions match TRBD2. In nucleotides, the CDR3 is TGCGCCAGCAGCTCTATTAAGGGGACTAGCGGAGGGGGTGGTACCACAGATACGCAGTATTTT. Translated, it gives CASSSIKGTSGGGGTTDTQYF.